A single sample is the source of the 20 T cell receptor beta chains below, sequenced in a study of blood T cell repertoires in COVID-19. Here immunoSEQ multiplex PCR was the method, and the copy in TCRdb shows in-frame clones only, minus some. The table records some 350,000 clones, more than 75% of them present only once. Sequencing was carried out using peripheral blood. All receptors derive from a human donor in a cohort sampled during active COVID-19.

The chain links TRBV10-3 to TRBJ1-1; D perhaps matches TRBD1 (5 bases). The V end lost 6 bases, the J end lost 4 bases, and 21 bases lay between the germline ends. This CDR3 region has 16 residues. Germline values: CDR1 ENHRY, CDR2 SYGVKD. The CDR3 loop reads CAISQVQGGVGTEAFF. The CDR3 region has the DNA TGTGCCATCAGCCAAGTCCAGGGTGGTGTTGGCACTGAAGCTTTCTTT.

The CDR3 coding sequence is TGTGCCAGCAGGGAGGCGGACAGGTCTAATGAAAAACTGTTTTTT. As protein: CASREADRSNEKLFF. The genes are TRBV28 and TRBJ1-4, with 7 bases lining up with TRBD1. Germline trimming cut 6 bases from V and 3 bases from J; bases unmatched to any gene: 7. The germline V gene encodes CDR1 MDHEN and CDR2 SYDVKM. The CDR3 contains 15 residues. Variable domain in full (rest from reference TRBV28 and TRBJ1-4): DVKVTQSSRYLVKRTGEKVFLECVQDMDHENMFWYRQDPGLGLRLIYFSYDVKMKEKGDIPEGYSVSREKKERFSLILESASTNQTSMYLCASREADRSNEKLFFGSGTQLSVL.

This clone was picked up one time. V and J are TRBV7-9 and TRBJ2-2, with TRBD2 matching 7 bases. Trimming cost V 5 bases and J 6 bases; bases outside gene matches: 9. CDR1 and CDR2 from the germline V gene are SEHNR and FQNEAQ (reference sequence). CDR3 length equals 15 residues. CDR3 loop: CASSPRTREAGELFF. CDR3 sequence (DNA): TGTGCCAGCAGCCCCAGGACCCGGGAGGCCGGGGAGCTGTTTTTT.

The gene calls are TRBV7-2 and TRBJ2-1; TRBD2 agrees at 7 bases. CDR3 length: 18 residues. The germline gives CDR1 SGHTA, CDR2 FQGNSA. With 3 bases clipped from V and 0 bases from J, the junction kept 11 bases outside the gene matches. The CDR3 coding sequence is TGTGCCAGCAGCTTGACAACACGGACTAGAAGCTCCTACAATGAGCAGTTCTTC. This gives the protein CASSLTTRTRSSYNEQFF. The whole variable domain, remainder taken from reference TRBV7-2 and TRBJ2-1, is GAGVSQSPSNKVTEKGKDVELRCDPISGHTALYWYRQSLGQGLEFLIYFQGNSAPDKSGLPSDRFSAERTGGSVSTLTIQRTQQEDSAVYLCASSLTTRTRSSYNEQFFGPGTRLTVL.

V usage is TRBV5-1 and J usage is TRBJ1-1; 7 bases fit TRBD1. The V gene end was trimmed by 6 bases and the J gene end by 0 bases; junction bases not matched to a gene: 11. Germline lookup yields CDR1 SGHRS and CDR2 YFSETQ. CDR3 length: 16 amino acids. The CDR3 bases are TGCGCCAGCACCCCTGCAGGGGGGCGGATGAACACTGAAGCTTTCTTT. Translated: CASTPAGGRMNTEAFF. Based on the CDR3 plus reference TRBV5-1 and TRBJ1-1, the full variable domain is KAGVTQTPRYLIKTRGQQVTLSCSPISGHRSVSWYQQTPGQGLQFLFEYFSETQRNKGNFPGRFSGRQFSNSRSEMNVSTLELGDSALYLCASTPAGGRMNTEAFFGQGTRLTVV.

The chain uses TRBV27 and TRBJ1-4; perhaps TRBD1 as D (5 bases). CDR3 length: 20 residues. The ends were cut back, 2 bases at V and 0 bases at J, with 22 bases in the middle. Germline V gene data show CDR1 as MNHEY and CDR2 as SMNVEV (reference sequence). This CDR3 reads CASSLLPQVPLQTTNEKLFF. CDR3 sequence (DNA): TGTGCCAGCAGTTTACTTCCACAGGTACCCCTCCAGACAACTAATGAAAAACTGTTTTTT.

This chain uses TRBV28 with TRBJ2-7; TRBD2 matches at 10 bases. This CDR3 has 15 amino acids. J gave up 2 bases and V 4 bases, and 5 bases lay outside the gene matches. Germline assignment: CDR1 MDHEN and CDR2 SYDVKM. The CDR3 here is CASSSWTSGAYEQYF. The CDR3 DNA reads TGTGCCAGCAGTTCATGGACTAGCGGTGCCTACGAGCAGTACTTC.

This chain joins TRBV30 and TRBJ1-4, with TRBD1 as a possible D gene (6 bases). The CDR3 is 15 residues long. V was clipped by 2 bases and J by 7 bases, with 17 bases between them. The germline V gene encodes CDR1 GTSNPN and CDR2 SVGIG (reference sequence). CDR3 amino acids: CAWSMWTVRSEKLFF. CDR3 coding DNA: TGTGCCTGGAGTATGTGGACAGTCCGAAGTGAAAAACTGTTTTTT. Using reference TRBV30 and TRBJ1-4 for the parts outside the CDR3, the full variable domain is SQTIHQWPATLVQPVGSPLSLECTVEGTSNPNLYWYRQAAGRGLQLLFYSVGIGQISSEVPQNLSASRPQDRQFILSSKKLLLSDSGFYLCAWSMWTVRSEKLFFGSGTQLSVL.

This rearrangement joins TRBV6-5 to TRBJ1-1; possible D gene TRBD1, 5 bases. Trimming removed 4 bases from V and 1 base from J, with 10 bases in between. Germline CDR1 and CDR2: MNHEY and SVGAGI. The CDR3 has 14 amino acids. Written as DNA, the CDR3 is TGTGCCAGCAGTTTGACTGACAGGAACACTGAAGCTTTCTTT. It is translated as CASSLTDRNTEAFF.

The CDR3 is CASRFGTSGSYEQYF. Here the CDR3 DNA reads TGTGCAAGTCGCTTTGGGACTAGCGGGAGCTACGAGCAGTACTTC. V is TRBV12-2 and J is TRBJ2-7; TRBD2, as called in the table, went unchecked against the DNA. TRBV12-2 is termed a pseudogene. The CDR3 totals 15 residues.

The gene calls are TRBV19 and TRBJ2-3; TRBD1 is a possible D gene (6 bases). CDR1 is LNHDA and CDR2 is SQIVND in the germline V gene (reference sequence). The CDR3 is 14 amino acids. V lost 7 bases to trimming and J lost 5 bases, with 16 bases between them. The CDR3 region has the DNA TGTGCCAGTACCCCGGGCAGGGGTGAAGATACGCAGTATTTT. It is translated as CASTPGRGEDTQYF.

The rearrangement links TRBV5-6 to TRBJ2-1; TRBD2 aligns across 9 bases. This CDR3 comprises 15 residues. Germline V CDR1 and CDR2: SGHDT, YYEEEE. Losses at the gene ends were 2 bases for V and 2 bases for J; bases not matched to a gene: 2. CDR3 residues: CASSFPSGTYNEQFF. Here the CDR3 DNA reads TGTGCCAGCAGCTTTCCTAGCGGGACCTACAATGAGCAGTTCTTC.

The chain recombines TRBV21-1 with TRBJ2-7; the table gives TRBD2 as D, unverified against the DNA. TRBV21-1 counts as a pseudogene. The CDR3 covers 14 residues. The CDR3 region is CASSASARDYEQYF. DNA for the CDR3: TGTGCCAGCAGCGCCTCAGCGAGGGATTACGAGCAGTACTTC.

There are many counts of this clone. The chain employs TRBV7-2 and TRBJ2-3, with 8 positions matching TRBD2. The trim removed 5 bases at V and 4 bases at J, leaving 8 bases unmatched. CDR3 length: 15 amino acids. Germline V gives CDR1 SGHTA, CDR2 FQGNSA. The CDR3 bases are TGTGCCAGCAGCCCAGACAGCGGGGGTTCAGATACGCAGTATTTT. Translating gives CASSPDSGGSDTQYF.

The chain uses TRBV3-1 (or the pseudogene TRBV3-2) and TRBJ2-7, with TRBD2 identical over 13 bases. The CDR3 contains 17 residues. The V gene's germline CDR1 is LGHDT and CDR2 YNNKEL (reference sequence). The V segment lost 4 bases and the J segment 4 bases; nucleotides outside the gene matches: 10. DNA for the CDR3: TGTGCCAGCAGCCGGGGGACTAGCGGGGCCTCTCGGTACGAGCAGTACTTC. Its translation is CASSRGTSGASRYEQYF.

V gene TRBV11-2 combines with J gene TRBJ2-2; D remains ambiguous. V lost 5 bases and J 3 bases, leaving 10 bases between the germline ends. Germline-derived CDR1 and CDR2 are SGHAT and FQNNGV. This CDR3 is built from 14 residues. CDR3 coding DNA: TGTGCCAGCAGCCCCCGCCGGGACACCGGGGAGCTGTTTTTT. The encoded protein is CASSPRRDTGELFF.

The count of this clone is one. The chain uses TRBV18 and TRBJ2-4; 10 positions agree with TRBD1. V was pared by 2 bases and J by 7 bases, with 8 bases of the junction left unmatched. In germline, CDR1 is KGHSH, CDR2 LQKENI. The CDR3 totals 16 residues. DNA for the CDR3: TGTGCCAGCTCACCATTCATCGGACAGGGGGAGAACATTCAGTACTTC. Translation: CASSPFIGQGENIQYF.

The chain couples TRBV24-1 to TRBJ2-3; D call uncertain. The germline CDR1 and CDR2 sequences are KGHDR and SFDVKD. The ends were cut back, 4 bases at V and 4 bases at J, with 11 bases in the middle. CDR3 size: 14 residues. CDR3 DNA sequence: TGTGCCACCAGTGACTCGTTATTCTCAGATACGCAGTATTTT. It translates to CATSDSLFSDTQYF.

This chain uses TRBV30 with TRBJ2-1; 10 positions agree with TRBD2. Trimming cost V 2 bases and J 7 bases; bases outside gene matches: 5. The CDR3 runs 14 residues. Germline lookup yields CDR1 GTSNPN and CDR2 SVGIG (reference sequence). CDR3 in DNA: TGTGCCTGGAGTCGAGCGGGGGGGCTGAATGAGCAGTTCTTC. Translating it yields CAWSRAGGLNEQFF.

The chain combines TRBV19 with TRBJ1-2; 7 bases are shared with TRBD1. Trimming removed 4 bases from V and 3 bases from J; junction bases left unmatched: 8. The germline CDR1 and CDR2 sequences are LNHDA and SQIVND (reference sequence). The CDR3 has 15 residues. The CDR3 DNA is TGTGCCAGTAGTAGGGGACAGCAGTCCCACTATGGCTACACCTTC. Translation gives CASSRGQQSHYGYTF.